The T cell receptor beta chain described here comes from a study of blood T cell repertoires in COVID-19 (dated by TCRdb to 2020 to 2022). For the wider study: The collaborator samples originated in the United States, Italy and Spain and spanned the acute and convalescent phases of COVID-19. The prospective study material was composed of cDNA or gDNA derived from T cells, B-cell-depleted T cells, or PBMCs. Subjects who had been exposed to COVID-19, were actively infected with it, or had recovered from it provided the deeply sampled blood TCRbeta repertoires that made up the dataset. The repertoires were made available in a free public database intended to serve as a resource for research on the immune response to SARS-CoV-2. Samples came from the ongoing ImmuneRACE study (first 160 participants) plus 1,254 subjects from 6 global collaborators. The sample metadata nearly always contained a de-identified subject ID, COVID-19 status, age in years and sex. Where available, HLA class I and class II types were obtained from metadata supplied by the sample provider rather than from assay-based typing.

Its CDR3 holds 13 amino acids, cysteine through phenylalanine. Only CDR3 DNA is held: 39 bases, read in frame from base 1. The germline V gene provides CDR1 MDHEN and CDR2 SYDVKM. A distance of 12 bases separates the germline ends of V and J, which lose 5 bases and 5 bases respectively. Broader findings and caveats from the paper: Clinical and demographic metadata were provided uncurated, with the amount varying by source and participant.

Turning to this clone: This receptor's antigen is unknown. The input lacks base qualities; no much larger clone sits a single base away.

TCRbeta CDR3 regions were amplified from genomic DNA by means of the immunoSEQ Assay, a bias-controlled multiplex PCR. Regarding the original processing steps: Nucleated cell counts per sample were estimated from amplification of reference gene primers within the assay. To quantify the absolute abundance of each unique TCRbeta CDR3 rearrangement, sequence reads were collapsed and filtered. For each sample, productive Simpson clonality was calculated as the square root of Simpson's diversity index over productive rearrangements. TCRdb took over this immuneACCESS table, retaining in-frame rearrangements with V and J assigned. Such tables are incomplete; in checked studies, under half of the missing clones stem from an unresolved V gene, and the remainder is unexplained. For V, J and clone size, that table is used; D and trimming come from the DNA. Recorded for this sample are about 120,000 clones; over 65% of them occurred a single time. The ten largest clones add up to approximately 2.1% of the sample.

Whole blood was collected in K2EDTA tubes by collaborating institutions according to the institutions' own protocols. For TCRbeta analysis, collaborators shipped samples as frozen whole blood, isolated PBMCs, or DNA extracted from either of those sample types. Sequencing input: peripheral blood. This clonotype was sampled from a man younger than 40 with acute or convalescent COVID-19. The sequence links TRBV28 to TRBJ1-2, with the D gene not clear enough to name. In nucleotides, the sequence is TGTGCCAGCAGTCTCCCTTTTTCGTATGGCTACACCTTC. This gives the protein CASSLPFSYGYTF.